Listed here are 3 T cell receptor beta chains from one sample, sequenced in a study of cytomegalovirus exposure and HLA in healthy donors. Researchers ran the PCR with 60 Vbeta and 13 Jbeta primers. TCRdb's copy holds only in-frame clones and misses some; the assay was immunoSEQ multiplex PCR. The sample shows about 220,000 clones, about four fifths of them seen only once. The sequenced material came from PBMCs. All receptors derive from a woman aged 40 to 50 in good health and CMV-seropositive.

The CDR3 DNA is TGCGCCAGCAGGGCGGATCCGGGACAGGGGTTTTATGGCTACACCTTC. Its protein product is CASRADPGQGFYGYTF. V and J are TRBV5-1 and TRBJ1-2, with 10 bases identical to TRBD1. The CDR3 totals 16 residues. Germline assignment: CDR1 SGHRS and CDR2 YFSETQ. The ends lost 5 bases at V and 5 bases at J; junction bases unmatched: 12.

The V and J genes are TRBV19 and TRBJ2-2; D perhaps matches TRBD1 (6 bases). Germline values: CDR1 LNHDA, CDR2 SQIVND (reference sequence). Trimming took off 6 bases at V and 3 bases at J, with 20 bases between the two ends. This CDR3 contains 17 residues. CDR3 in amino acids: CASSRTRGSIDTGELFF. CDR3 nucleotide sequence: TGTGCCAGTAGCCGGACGAGGGGGAGTATTGACACCGGGGAGCTGTTTTTT.

The rearrangement uses TRBV15 and TRBJ2-1, with 13 bases aligning to TRBD2. This CDR3 comprises 16 residues. Per the germline V gene, CDR1 is LNHNV and CDR2 is YYDKDF (reference sequence). Trimming took 3 bases from V and 4 from J; bases not matched to a gene: 3. This CDR3 is CATSRGTSGIYNEQFF. CDR3 sequence (DNA): TGTGCCACCAGCAGGGGGACTAGCGGGATATACAATGAGCAGTTCTTC.